The rows below give T cell receptor beta chains drawn from one sample of a study of T cell changes during pregnancy in multiple sclerosis. TCRdb's table, derived via immunoSEQ multiplex PCR, lists solely in-frame clones and lacks some. In the table there are tens of thousands of clones, 94% of which are singletons. The specimen was CD4+ T cells from peripheral blood mononuclear cells, collected in the second trimester of pregnancy. The source of these receptors is a female donor with multiple sclerosis, enrolled in a pregnancy study. CDR3s include the opening cysteine and the closing phenylalanine or tryptophan. D genes are given only for firm matches. Not all rows give a size; the values are once, few, many and, for expanded clones, a class.

V gene	J gene	clone size	CDR3 length	D gene	CDR3 protein	CDR3 DNA
TRBV6-1	TRBJ1-1	.	8	.	CASRGAFF	TGTGCCAGCCGGGGGGCTTTCTTT
TRBV27	TRBJ1-2	.	17	.	CASSSRLRLDRNYGYTF	TGTGCCAGCAGTTCCCGTCTCCGATTAGACAGGAACTATGGCTACACCTTC
TRBV30	TRBJ1-1	.	16	TRBD1	CASYAGTGLIFTEAFF	TGTGCCTCGTACGCCGGGACAGGGTTAATATTCACTGAAGCTTTCTTT
TRBV6-1	TRBJ2-7	.	13	.	CASSEARGYEQYF	TGTGCCAGCAGTGAAGCTAGAGGTTACGAGCAGTACTTC
TRBV5-1	TRBJ2-3	once	14	.	CASSHSSSADTQYF	TGCGCCAGCAGCCATAGTAGTAGCGCAGATACGCAGTATTTT
TRBV6-5	TRBJ2-2	.	14	TRBD1	CASSPDRVTGELFF	TGTGCCAGCAGTCCCGACAGGGTTACCGGGGAGCTGTTTTTT
TRBV9	TRBJ2-4	.	16	TRBD2	CASSVTSGGAGNIQYF	TGTGCCAGCAGCGTAACTAGCGGGGGGGCCGGAAACATTCAGTACTTC
TRBV29-1	TRBJ1-4	.	13	TRBD1	CSVATGGREKLFF	TGCAGCGTCGCGACAGGGGGTAGGGAAAAACTGTTTTTT
TRBV6-4	TRBJ2-1	.	15	TRBD2	CASSEERGPYNEQFF	TGTGCCAGCAGTGAGGAGCGGGGGCCCTACAATGAGCAGTTCTTC
TRBV6-5	TRBJ1-5	.	14	.	CASSYSSGNQPQHF	TGTGCCAGCAGTTACTCGAGCGGCAATCAGCCCCAGCATTTT
TRBV2	TRBJ2-7	.	14	.	CASSEAGPSYEQYF	TGTGCCAGCAGTGAGGCGGGGCCCTCCTACGAGCAGTACTTC
TRBV7-3	TRBJ2-5	.	13	TRBD2	CASSPTGGETQYF	TGTGCCAGCAGCCCCACGGGGGGAGAGACCCAGTACTTC
TRBV7-6	TRBJ2-1	.	12	.	CASSHAGDEQFF	TGTGCCAGCAGCCATGCCGGGGATGAGCAGTTCTTC
TRBV27	TRBJ2-7	once	14	.	CASSYREGSYEQYF	TGTGCCAGCAGCTACAGGGAAGGCTCCTACGAGCAGTACTTC
TRBV7-3	TRBJ1-1	.	17	.	CASSLNPPGRTGTEAFF	TGTGCCAGCAGCTTAAATCCGCCGGGCAGAACAGGGACTGAAGCTTTCTTT
TRBV6-5	TRBJ2-7	.	13	.	CASTTPGGNEQYF	TGTGCCAGCACGACCCCGGGGGGCAACGAGCAGTACTTC
TRBV9	TRBJ1-5	.	17	TRBD1	CASSVGRDREVNQPQHF	TGTGCCAGCAGCGTAGGAAGGGACAGGGAGGTCAATCAGCCCCAGCATTTT
TRBV9	TRBJ1-3	.	13	.	CASSGGGGHTIYF	TGTGCCAGCAGCGGCGGGGGAGGGCACACCATATATTTT
TRBV19	TRBJ2-7	.	16	TRBD2	CASSLSSGTISYEQYF	TGTGCCAGTAGTTTGTCTAGCGGCACAATCTCCTACGAGCAGTACTTC
TRBV27	TRBJ1-2	.	15	.	CASSSLAGAVYGYTF	TGTGCCAGCAGTTCCCTAGCAGGGGCAGTCTATGGCTACACCTTC
TRBV5-1	TRBJ1-4	.	16	TRBD1	CASSLGQGGANEKLFF	TGCGCCAGCAGCTTGGGACAGGGTGGGGCTAATGAAAAACTGTTTTTT
TRBV7-9	TRBJ1-1	.	14	.	CASSLAGANTEAFF	TGTGCCAGCAGCCTCGCGGGCGCGAACACTGAAGCTTTCTTT
TRBV7-3	TRBJ2-4	.	16	TRBD1	CASSKGGQGAKNIQYF	TGTGCCAGCAGTAAAGGGGGACAGGGGGCCAAAAACATTCAGTACTTC
TRBV19	TRBJ1-6	.	17	TRBD1	CASSILGSGQGGSPLHF	TGTGCCAGTAGTATCCTCGGATCCGGACAGGGCGGTTCACCCCTCCACTTT
TRBV18	TRBJ2-3	.	11	.	CASSGEDTQYF	TGTGCCAGCTCCGGGGAGGATACGCAGTATTTT
TRBV9	TRBJ1-5	.	15	TRBD1	CASSPPGTGSQPQHF	TGTGCCAGCAGCCCCCCTGGGACAGGGAGTCAGCCCCAGCATTTT
TRBV11-3	TRBJ2-7	once	14	.	CASSRSRGRAEQYF	TGTGCCAGCAGCCGGTCCAGGGGCAGGGCCGAGCAGTACTTC
TRBV9	TRBJ2-6	.	15	.	CASSAVSPGANVLTF	TGTGCCAGCAGCGCCGTGAGTCCTGGGGCCAACGTCCTGACTTTC
TRBV27	TRBJ2-7	few	14	.	CASSVPGRDNEQYF	TGTGCCAGCAGCGTCCCAGGGCGAGACAACGAGCAGTACTTC
TRBV6-5	TRBJ2-2	.	14	TRBD1	CASQGTGNTGELFF	TGTGCCAGCCAGGGGACAGGGAACACCGGGGAGCTGTTTTTT
TRBV18	TRBJ2-7	.	13	.	CASSATGTYEQYF	TGTGCCAGCTCAGCGACAGGTACCTACGAGCAGTACTTC
TRBV6-4	TRBJ2-5	.	15	TRBD1	CVGTRTGGGQETQYF	TGTGTCGGTACCCGGACAGGGGGGGGCCAAGAGACCCAGTACTTC